Given below is one T cell receptor (beta chain) in context. Antigen specificity is unknown. The data were taken from a study of cytomegalovirus exposure and HLA in healthy donors. Study-wide points: Later analysis demonstrated an association between a missense DCLRE1C variant and TCR beta V- and J-gene trimming. The study labeled 164 TCR beta chains cytomegalovirus-associated.

In the PCR, 60 Vbeta and 13 Jbeta primers were used. Sequenced by immunoSEQ multiplex PCR; TCRdb stores in-frame clones only, minus some. The sample includes tens of thousands of clones. From germline, CDR1 is SGHRS and CDR2 YFSETQ. Losses at the gene ends were 3 bases for V and 6 bases for J; bases not matched to a gene: 8. The CDR3 runs to 15 residues. This receptor was taken from a man in his fifties or sixties in good health and CMV-seronegative. The sequencing sample was made of PBMCs. J is TRBJ1-1 and V is TRBV5-1, with 10 bases fitting TRBD1. CDR3 nucleotides: TGCGCCAGCAGCTCGCGGACAGGGGGTTTGTCTGAAGCTTTCTTT. It encodes CASSSRTGGLSEAFF.